This record looks at one T cell receptor beta chain sequence and its context. Per the study methods: Reference gene primer amplification in the assay estimated nucleated cell counts. Profiling relied on immunoSEQ multiplex PCR, and the TCRdb table lists in-frame clones only, not all of them. V, J and clone size derive from that table, while D and trimming were established from the DNA sequence. The repertoire consists of over 90,000 clones, with around 87% occurring once and the leading ten covering over 2.5%. This entry is derived from a study of blood T cell repertoires in COVID-19. Turning to the study itself: The origin of the acute and convalescent COVID-19 samples was the United States, Italy and Spain. The analysed material was cDNA or gDNA that came from T cells, B-cell-depleted T cells, or PBMCs.

Deletions cut 3 bases from V and 5 bases from J, with 22 bases between. The CDR3 spans 17 residues. The germline V gene has CDR1 LGHDT and CDR2 YNNKEL (reference sequence). Source material: peripheral blood. The chain employs TRBV3-1 (or the pseudogene TRBV3-2) and TRBJ2-5, with no clear D. This clonotype originated in a man over 45 with active or convalescent COVID-19. CDR3: CASSQALLVKAMETQYF. The CDR3 coding sequence is TGTGCCAGCAGCCAGGCCCTCCTAGTAAAAGCAATGGAGACCCAGTACTTC.